Presented here are 17 T cell receptor beta chains from one specimen sequenced in a study of shared clonotypes between healthy human individuals. Produced via immunoSEQ multiplex PCR; TCRdb's table is partial and in-frame only. The sample has around 1.4 million clones; approximately 98.5% are singletons. The specimen sequenced was naive CD4+ T cells sorted from blood. Documented subset: CD45RA+ positively selected. These receptors were taken from a man aged 30 to 39 in good health.

The CDR3 bases are TGTGCCAGCAGCTTAACGGACCGTTACGAGCAGTACTTC. Its translation: CASSLTDRYEQYF. V gene TRBV7-9 combines with J gene TRBJ2-7, with D hard to call. The length of the CDR3 is 13 residues. Germline V CDR1 and CDR2: SEHNR, FQNEAQ (reference sequence). Trimming removed 2 bases from V and 4 bases from J, with 9 bases in between.

The V gene is TRBV29-1, the J gene TRBJ2-2; D not certain. Per the germline V gene, CDR1 is SQVTM and CDR2 is ANQGSEA. Between the trimmed V and J ends, which lost 4 bases and 6 bases, there was a span of 6 bases. This CDR3 spans 11 amino acids. CDR3 in DNA: TGCAGCGTTGGCGGATCCGGGGAGCTGTTTTTT. This gives the protein CSVGGSGELFF.

This clone showed up just once. The chain couples TRBV9 to TRBJ1-1, with TRBD1 as a possible D gene (5 bases). The V and J ends lost 4 bases and 2 bases respectively, with 15 bases between them. The CDR3 consists of 15 residues. Germline V CDR1 and CDR2: SGDLS, YYNGEE. CDR3 protein: CASSLTGLSNTEAFF. The CDR3 coding sequence is TGTGCCAGCAGCCTTACGGGACTTAGCAACACTGAAGCTTTCTTT.

The chain is built from TRBV7-9 and TRBJ1-1; possible D gene TRBD1, 6 bases. The germline V gene has CDR1 SEHNR and CDR2 FQNEAQ (reference sequence). The CDR3 totals 15 residues. V was clipped by 5 bases and J by 0 bases, with 13 bases between them. CDR3 bases: TGTGCCAGCAGCGACGAGAGGGGGGTGAACACTGAAGCTTTCTTT. Encoded protein: CASSDERGVNTEAFF.

The chain couples TRBV19 to TRBJ1-4; D gene uncertain. Trimming stripped 5 bases from V and 10 bases from J, with 11 bases between. The germline CDR1 and CDR2 sequences are LNHDA and SQIVND (reference sequence). The length of the CDR3 is 12 residues. The CDR3 DNA sequence: TGTGCCAGTAGTTCGGACTCAGGAAAACTGTTTTTT. It specifies CASSSDSGKLFF.

The chain recombines TRBV6-5 with TRBJ2-7, with D perhaps TRBD2 (6 bases). CDR1 and CDR2 from the germline V gene are MNHEY and SVGAGI. The V and J ends lost 0 bases and 7 bases respectively, with 7 bases between them. CDR3 length: 12 amino acids. CDR3 amino acids: CASSYSGREQYF. The CDR3 nucleotides are TGTGCCAGCAGTTACTCAGGGAGGGAGCAGTACTTC.

V is TRBV25-1 and J is TRBJ2-3, with TRBD2 identical over 9 bases. The V gene's germline CDR1 is MGHDK and CDR2 SYGVNS. There are 14 residues in the CDR3. V trimming: 5 bases; J trimming: 8 bases; junction bases outside the gene matches: 8. CDR3 region: CASSPLAGAGTQYF. CDR3 coding DNA: TGTGCCAGCAGTCCCTTAGCGGGAGCCGGTACGCAGTATTTT. Supplemented by reference TRBV25-1 and TRBJ2-3, the full variable domain reads EADIYQTPRYLVIGTGKKITLECSQTMGHDKMYWYQQDPGMELHLIHYSYGVNSTEKGDLSSESTVSRIRTEHFPLTLESARPSHTSQYLCASSPLAGAGTQYFGPGTRLTVL.

This rearrangement joins TRBV9 to TRBJ2-1, with TRBD2 identical over 11 bases. The CDR3 loop spans 15 amino acids. The germline V gene encodes CDR1 SGDLS and CDR2 YYNGEE. The ends lost 3 bases at V and 8 bases at J; junction bases unmatched: 7. In DNA form, the CDR3 reads TGTGCCAGCAGCGCGACTAGCGGGATTGTTGATGAGCAGTTCTTC. Residues: CASSATSGIVDEQFF.

V gene TRBV5-1 combines with J gene TRBJ1-2; 8 positions agree with TRBD1. Germline V CDR1 and CDR2: SGHRS, YFSETQ. This CDR3 spans 15 amino acids. With 6 bases clipped from V and 4 bases from J, the junction kept 11 bases outside the gene matches. In DNA form, the CDR3 reads TGCGCCAGCACCCCAGGACAGGGAAGCGTCTATGGCTACACCTTC. It specifies CASTPGQGSVYGYTF. Looking up the rest from reference TRBV5-1 and TRBJ1-2 gives the full variable domain: KAGVTQTPRYLIKTRGQQVTLSCSPISGHRSVSWYQQTPGQGLQFLFEYFSETQRNKGNFPGRFSGRQFSNSRSEMNVSTLELGDSALYLCASTPGQGSVYGYTFGSGTRLTVV.

The chain carries TRBV7-8 and TRBJ2-1; 8 bases align to TRBD2. The CDR3 is 16 amino acids. Trimming took 2 bases from V and 3 from J; bases not matched to a gene: 6. Germline V gives CDR1 SGHVS, CDR2 FQNEAQ. This CDR3 reads CASSLLSGSFYNEQFF. The CDR3 nucleotides read TGTGCCAGCAGCTTATTAAGCGGGAGTTTCTACAATGAGCAGTTCTTC.

The chain is built from TRBV29-1 and TRBJ2-5; no definite D call. The CDR3 totals 11 residues. Trimming stripped 7 bases from V and 4 bases from J, with 10 bases between. Germline loops: CDR1 SQVTM, CDR2 ANQGSEA. CDR3 amino acids: CSASIPETQYF. Here the CDR3 DNA reads TGCAGCGCTAGTATTCCAGAGACCCAGTACTTC.

V gene TRBV2 combines with J gene TRBJ1-1, with D tentatively TRBD1 (5 bases). V lost 6 bases and J lost 3, with 14 bases in between. The V gene's germline CDR1 is SNHLY and CDR2 FYNNEI. The CDR3 runs 14 residues. CDR3 sequence: CASRGTHPDTEAFF. The DNA for the CDR3 is TGTGCCAGCAGAGGGACGCACCCGGACACTGAAGCTTTCTTT.

V gene TRBV27 combines with J gene TRBJ2-5; either TRBD1 or TRBD2 may supply D (6 bases each). CDR3 length: 18 residues. In germline, CDR1 is MNHEY, CDR2 SMNVEV (reference sequence). Trimming left V 9 bases short and J 4 bases short, with 30 bases between. CDR3 residues: CARRVALNREDRGETQYF. Here the CDR3 DNA reads TGTGCCAGGAGAGTCGCCTTAAACAGGGAGGATAGGGGAGAGACCCAGTACTTC.

This chain's CDR3 is CASIAGFYTEAFF. CDR3 nucleotide sequence: TGTGCCAGTATTGCGGGGTTCTACACTGAAGCTTTCTTT. The rearrangement links TRBV19 to TRBJ1-1; D not certain. The CDR3 totals 13 residues. Germline V lookup: CDR1 LNHDA, CDR2 SQIVND (reference sequence). V was shortened by 7 bases and J by 3 bases, with 12 bases between the two germline ends.

The chain uses TRBV7-6 and TRBJ2-1, with 11 nucleotides matching TRBD2. Germline loops: CDR1 SGHVS, CDR2 FNYEAQ. This CDR3 comprises 15 residues. The V segment lost 4 bases and the J segment 5 bases; nucleotides outside the gene matches: 4. CDR3 nucleotide sequence: TGTGCCAGCAGCTCACTAGCGGGAGAAAACAATGAGCAGTTCTTC. Protein sequence: CASSSLAGENNEQFF.

The gene calls are TRBV25-1 and TRBJ2-4; TRBD1 might be the D (5 bases). This CDR3 is built from 14 residues. Germline lookup yields CDR1 MGHDK and CDR2 SYGVNS. Trimming removed 1 base from V and 7 bases from J, with 11 bases in between. Here the CDR3 DNA reads TGTGCCAGCAGTGAATGGGGCGACGAGAACATTCAGTACTTC. Its protein is CASSEWGDENIQYF.

V gene TRBV7-9 combines with J gene TRBJ2-3, with no clear D. This CDR3 contains 15 residues. The germline gives CDR1 SEHNR, CDR2 FQNEAQ (reference sequence). Deletions cut 3 bases from V and 0 bases from J, with 10 bases between. CDR3 nucleotide sequence: TGTGCCAGCAGCTTCTTTCTCGGAAGCACAGATACGCAGTATTTT. Protein sequence: CASSFFLGSTDTQYF.